A single sample gave rise to the 11 T cell receptor beta chains below, sequenced in a study of blood T cell repertoires in COVID-19. Profiled with immunoSEQ multiplex PCR; TCRdb holds only in-frame clones, not every one. Counted here are about 170,000 clones, 82% occurring once; the ten biggest clones make up more than 7.5%. The sequencing input was peripheral blood. The receptors come from a woman aged 70-85 years with acute or convalescent COVID-19.

This chain joins TRBV19 and TRBJ2-1; 9 bases align to TRBD2. Looked up from germline, CDR1 is LNHDA and CDR2 is SQIVND (reference sequence). The CDR3 covers 15 residues. V lost 3 bases to trimming and J lost 4 bases; unmatched junction nucleotides: 4. Here the CDR3 reads CASSISGRQYNEQFF. Written as DNA, the CDR3 is TGTGCCAGTAGTATTAGCGGGAGACAATACAATGAGCAGTTCTTC. Based on the CDR3 plus reference TRBV19 and TRBJ2-1, the full variable domain is DGGITQSPKYLFRKEGQNVTLSCEQNLNHDAMYWYRQDPGQGLRLIYYSQIVNDFQKGDIAEGYSVSREKKESFPLTVTSAQKNPTAFYLCASSISGRQYNEQFFGPGTRLTVL.

The gene calls are TRBV5-1 and TRBJ2-5; 8 nucleotides agree with TRBD2. Germline CDR1 reads SGHRS; CDR2 reads YFSETQ. V trimming: 0 bases; J trimming: 7 bases; junction bases outside the gene matches: 11. The CDR3 covers 16 residues. CDR3 protein: CASSLEGLALPRTQYF. Written as DNA, the CDR3 is TGCGCCAGCAGCTTGGAAGGACTAGCCCTCCCGAGGACCCAGTACTTC.

This clone occurred a few times. The rearrangement links TRBV30 to TRBJ1-5; D is unclear. CDR3 length: 17 amino acids. The germline V gene has CDR1 GTSNPN and CDR2 SVGIG (reference sequence). Trimming cost V 0 bases and J 5 bases, with 20 bases left between them. As DNA, the CDR3 is TGTGCCTGGAGTGTAGGAACCCTTTCGGGGATGGATCAGCCCCAGCATTTT. This gives the protein CAWSVGTLSGMDQPQHF.

This chain connects TRBV18 to TRBJ1-1; D is unresolved. This CDR3 contains 14 residues. Trimming cost V 2 bases and J 2 bases, with 9 bases left between them. Germline V lookup: CDR1 KGHSH, CDR2 LQKENI. This chain's CDR3 is CASSPGRGNTEAFF. The CDR3, as DNA: TGTGCCAGCTCACCAGGACGGGGTAACACTGAAGCTTTCTTT.

The chain has TRBV28 and TRBJ1-1; D remains unclear. The CDR3 covers 13 residues. Trimming removed 7 bases at V and 3 bases at J, with 12 bases between. The germline V gene has CDR1 MDHEN and CDR2 SYDVKM. The CDR3 loop reads CASTEQSDTEAFF. The CDR3 nucleotides are TGTGCCAGCACAGAACAGTCTGACACTGAAGCTTTCTTT. Full variable domain (outside the CDR3, taken from reference TRBV28 and TRBJ1-1): DVKVTQSSRYLVKRTGEKVFLECVQDMDHENMFWYRQDPGLGLRLIYFSYDVKMKEKGDIPEGYSVSREKKERFSLILESASTNQTSMYLCASTEQSDTEAFFGQGTRLTVV.

The chain couples TRBV28 to TRBJ2-4; D possibly corresponds to TRBD2 (5 bases). The CDR3 is 11 residues long. With 11 bases removed from V and 7 bases from J, the gap between germline ends came to 12 bases. Germline V gene sequence: CDR1 MDHEN, CDR2 SYDVKM. This CDR3 reads CAVARENIQYF. Here the CDR3 DNA reads TGTGCCGTTGCGAGGGAGAACATTCAGTACTTC.

This clone was detected only a few times. Additional DNA sequences in this sample encode the identical CDR3. This sequence joins TRBV27 and TRBJ2-1; weak D call: TRBD1 (5 bases). The ends were cut back, 4 bases at V and 7 bases at J, with 14 bases in the middle. Germline lookup yields CDR1 MNHEY and CDR2 SMNVEV (reference sequence). This CDR3 has 14 amino acids. CDR3 nucleotides: TGTGCCAGCAGTTCGCCTATTCAGGGAAATGAGCAGTTCTTC. Its translation is CASSSPIQGNEQFF.

The V call is TRBV3-1 (or the pseudogene TRBV3-2), the J call TRBJ2-6, with 9 nucleotides matching TRBD1. V dropped 1 base and J dropped 3; count of bases not matched to a gene: 10. There are 19 residues in the CDR3. Per germline, CDR1 LGHDT and CDR2 YNNKEL (reference sequence). This CDR3 is CASSQVLTGGASGANVLTF. In nucleotides, the CDR3 is TGTGCCAGCAGCCAAGTCTTAACAGGGGGCGCGAGTGGGGCCAACGTCCTGACTTTC.

CDR3 sequence (DNA): TGTGCCAGCAGTTCCCGACAGGGACGGCAAGAGACCCAGTACTTC. It is translated as CASSSRQGRQETQYF. This chain links TRBV28 with TRBJ2-5, with 7 nucleotides matching TRBD1. Trimming removed 4 bases from V and 2 bases from J; junction bases left unmatched: 7. Germline V gene data show CDR1 as MDHEN and CDR2 as SYDVKM. CDR3 length: 15 residues. Full variable domain (outside the CDR3, taken from reference TRBV28 and TRBJ2-5): DVKVTQSSRYLVKRTGEKVFLECVQDMDHENMFWYRQDPGLGLRLIYFSYDVKMKEKGDIPEGYSVSREKKERFSLILESASTNQTSMYLCASSSRQGRQETQYFGPGTRLLVL.

The chain links TRBV24-1 to TRBJ2-3; tentatively, D is TRBD1 (6 bases). Looked up from germline, CDR1 is KGHDR and CDR2 is SFDVKD. The CDR3 has 13 amino acids. V was cut by 3 bases and J by 5 bases, with 8 bases left in between. This chain's CDR3 is CATSDGQLDTQYF. The CDR3 DNA reads TGTGCCACCAGTGATGGACAGTTAGATACGCAGTATTTT.

In DNA form, the CDR3 reads TGCGCCAGCAGCACAGGGGACGAGCAGTACTTC. Its translation: CASSTGDEQYF. V and J are TRBV5-1 and TRBJ2-7; 7 bases are shared with TRBD1. V lost 4 bases and J lost 5; bases outside the gene matches: 0. The CDR3 has 11 amino acids. CDR1 and CDR2 (germline): SGHRS, YFSETQ.